These T cell receptor beta chains were read from a single sample in a study of beta chain features in type 1 diabetes. Libraries were prepared by immunoSEQ multiplex PCR; TCRdb keeps only in-frame clonotypes and omits some of them. The profile shows 300,000 or so clones, roughly 9% of them singletons. Material: central memory CD4+ T cells from blood. All receptors come from a man aged 25-40 years with type 1 diabetes. The CDR3 runs from the conserved cysteine through the conserved F or W. The order of the fields is D gene, clone size, V gene, J gene, CDR3 DNA, CDR3 protein. A D gene is named only where the DNA matches it firmly. Expanded clones are given a class, and other clones once, few, many or no size at all.

d_call: TRBD1; clone_size: many; v_call: TRBV29-1; j_call: TRBJ1-4; cdr3_nt: TGCAGCGTTCAAGGGACAGCCCAAAATGAAAAACTGTTTTTT; cdr3_aa: CSVQGTAQNEKLFF
d_call: -; clone_size: -; v_call: TRBV7-2; j_call: TRBJ1-6; cdr3_nt: TGTGCCAGCCTAGGCAGCAGCTCCTATAATTCACCCCTCCACTTT; cdr3_aa: CASLGSSSYNSPLHF
d_call: TRBD1; clone_size: many; v_call: TRBV9; j_call: TRBJ2-1; cdr3_nt: TGTGCCAGCAGCGTATTTGGGGACAGGGATAATGAGCAGTTCTTC; cdr3_aa: CASSVFGDRDNEQFF
d_call: -; clone_size: -; v_call: TRBV5-8; j_call: TRBJ1-1; cdr3_nt: TGTGCCAGCAGGCAACGGGCCTTGAACACTGAAGCTTTCTTT; cdr3_aa: CASRQRALNTEAFF
d_call: -; clone_size: -; v_call: TRBV4-3; j_call: TRBJ1-6; cdr3_nt: TGCGCCAGCAGCCAAGAGGAGGGGAATTCACCCCTCCACTTT; cdr3_aa: CASSQEEGNSPLHF
d_call: -; clone_size: -; v_call: TRBV7-9; j_call: TRBJ1-3; cdr3_nt: TGTGCCAGCAGCTTGATAGGGAAAGGAAACACCATATATTTT; cdr3_aa: CASSLIGKGNTIYF
d_call: -; clone_size: -; v_call: TRBV28; j_call: TRBJ2-7; cdr3_nt: TGTGCCAGCAGTTTTTCATCGGCCAGGGCAGGGGCCTACGAGCAGTACTTC; cdr3_aa: CASSFSSARAGAYEQYF
d_call: TRBD2; clone_size: -; v_call: TRBV7-2; j_call: TRBJ2-1; cdr3_nt: TGTGCCAGCAGCACAACTAGCGGGGGGGCCTGGAATGAGCAGTTCTTC; cdr3_aa: CASSTTSGGAWNEQFF
d_call: -; clone_size: -; v_call: TRBV11-2; j_call: TRBJ2-4; cdr3_nt: TGTGCCAGCAGCTCGCTACAGGGAGGAGGGAAAAACATTCAGTACTTC; cdr3_aa: CASSSLQGGGKNIQYF
d_call: -; clone_size: many; v_call: TRBV14; j_call: TRBJ1-1; cdr3_nt: TGTGCCAGCAGCCAAGAACTGGAAGCTTTCTTT; cdr3_aa: CASSQELEAFF
d_call: -; clone_size: few; v_call: TRBV4-3; j_call: TRBJ2-6; cdr3_nt: TGCGCCAGCAGCCAAGGATCGGCAGGAGAGGCCGGGGCCAACGTCCTGACTTTC; cdr3_aa: CASSQGSAGEAGANVLTF
d_call: -; clone_size: few; v_call: TRBV14; j_call: TRBJ2-6; cdr3_nt: TGTGCCAGCAGCACCAATACTGGGGCCAACGTCCTGACTTTC; cdr3_aa: CASSTNTGANVLTF
d_call: -; clone_size: few; v_call: TRBV14; j_call: TRBJ1-1; cdr3_nt: TGTGCCAGCAGCCCTGGAGGTACCACTGAAGCTTTCTTT; cdr3_aa: CASSPGGTTEAFF
d_call: -; clone_size: -; v_call: TRBV4-1; j_call: TRBJ2-3; cdr3_nt: TGCGCCAGCAGCCAAGGGGTACGGAGTCAGGCTTTAGATACGCAGTATTTT; cdr3_aa: CASSQGVRSQALDTQYF
d_call: TRBD1; clone_size: many; v_call: TRBV14; j_call: TRBJ2-1; cdr3_nt: TGTGCCAGCAGCCGAACAGGGGGTCACTCCTACAATGAGCAGTTCTTC; cdr3_aa: CASSRTGGHSYNEQFF
d_call: TRBD1; clone_size: -; v_call: TRBV5-1; j_call: TRBJ1-4; cdr3_nt: TGCGCCAGCAGCTCCACAGGGGGCGCGGGTGAAAAACTGTTTTTT; cdr3_aa: CASSSTGGAGEKLFF
d_call: -; clone_size: -; v_call: TRBV10-3; j_call: TRBJ2-5; cdr3_nt: TGTGCCACCGGACAAGCCGACCTGTACCAAGAGACCCAGTACTTC; cdr3_aa: CATGQADLYQETQYF
d_call: TRBD2; clone_size: -; v_call: TRBV5-4; j_call: TRBJ2-7; cdr3_nt: TGTGCCAGCAGCCCCGGGACTAGCGCTTCCTACGAGCAGTACTTC; cdr3_aa: CASSPGTSASYEQYF
d_call: -; clone_size: few; v_call: TRBV10-1; j_call: TRBJ2-4; cdr3_nt: TGCGCCAGCACCAGCCTCTTAGCCAAAAACATTCAGTACTTC; cdr3_aa: CASTSLLAKNIQYF
d_call: TRBD1; clone_size: many; v_call: TRBV18; j_call: TRBJ2-7; cdr3_nt: TGTGCCAGCTCACCGGGACAGGGGAACGAGCAGTACTTC; cdr3_aa: CASSPGQGNEQYF
d_call: TRBD1; clone_size: few; v_call: TRBV27; j_call: TRBJ2-7; cdr3_nt: TGTGCCAGCAGTTCGGGGACAGGGGGCTTGCAGCAGTACTTC; cdr3_aa: CASSSGTGGLQQYF
d_call: -; clone_size: -; v_call: TRBV28; j_call: TRBJ2-7; cdr3_nt: TGTGCCAGCACCCTAGACGGTGAGCAGTACTTC; cdr3_aa: CASTLDGEQYF
d_call: TRBD1; clone_size: few; v_call: TRBV10-1; j_call: TRBJ2-7; cdr3_nt: TGCGCCAGCAGGGACAGGACCTCCTACGAGCAGTACTTC; cdr3_aa: CASRDRTSYEQYF
d_call: TRBD2; clone_size: few; v_call: TRBV19; j_call: TRBJ2-1; cdr3_nt: TGTGCCAGTAGTATCGGACTAGCGGGGATGTATGAGCAGTTCTTC; cdr3_aa: CASSIGLAGMYEQFF
d_call: -; clone_size: -; v_call: TRBV2; j_call: TRBJ2-1; cdr3_nt: TGTGCCAGCACTGGGAGGGGGTGGCGCGGAGATGAGCAGTTCTTC; cdr3_aa: CASTGRGWRGDEQFF
d_call: TRBD2; clone_size: few; v_call: TRBV5-8; j_call: TRBJ2-2; cdr3_nt: TGTGCCAGCAGCTTGAGCCCGCTGACTAGCGGGGCGTCCGGGGAGCTGTTTTTT; cdr3_aa: CASSLSPLTSGASGELFF
d_call: -; clone_size: -; v_call: TRBV7-2; j_call: TRBJ2-1; cdr3_nt: TGTGCCAGCAGCTTATTAGGTCAGGGGAGATACAATGAGCAGTTCTTC; cdr3_aa: CASSLLGQGRYNEQFF
d_call: -; clone_size: few; v_call: TRBV25-1; j_call: TRBJ1-2; cdr3_nt: TGTGCCAGCAGTGCCAGTACCGGCTACACCTTC; cdr3_aa: CASSASTGYTF
d_call: -; clone_size: many; v_call: TRBV7-2; j_call: TRBJ2-1; cdr3_nt: TGTGCCAGCAGCGGGCGGGACACCCCGATAAGGGGGCAGTTCTTC; cdr3_aa: CASSGRDTPIRGQFF
d_call: -; clone_size: few; v_call: TRBV28; j_call: TRBJ2-7; cdr3_nt: TGTGCCAGCGGGGGGGGACAGGCCTACGAGCAGTACTTC; cdr3_aa: CASGGGQAYEQYF
d_call: TRBD1; clone_size: few; v_call: TRBV10-3; j_call: TRBJ2-1; cdr3_nt: TGTGCCATCAAGACAGGGGACGGGTACAATGAGCAGTTCTTC; cdr3_aa: CAIKTGDGYNEQFF
d_call: -; clone_size: -; v_call: TRBV6-5; j_call: TRBJ1-1; cdr3_nt: TGTGCCAGCAGGGGCGGACAGGAAGCTTTCTTT; cdr3_aa: CASRGGQEAFF
d_call: -; clone_size: -; v_call: TRBV4-3; j_call: TRBJ2-1; cdr3_nt: TGCGCCAGCAGCCAGGAGACGGCAGGGCACAATGAGCAGTTCTTC; cdr3_aa: CASSQETAGHNEQFF
d_call: -; clone_size: -; v_call: TRBV2; j_call: TRBJ2-5; cdr3_nt: TGTGCCAGCAGACAGACAAACCAAGAGACCCAGTACTTC; cdr3_aa: CASRQTNQETQYF
d_call: -; clone_size: -; v_call: TRBV7-2; j_call: TRBJ1-2; cdr3_nt: TGTGCCAGCAGCTTAGCCACGGGGAGGGGCTACACCTTC; cdr3_aa: CASSLATGRGYTF
d_call: TRBD2; clone_size: few; v_call: TRBV18; j_call: TRBJ2-3; cdr3_nt: TGTGCCAGCTCACCAGGAACTAGCGGACATGACACAGATACGCAGTATTTT; cdr3_aa: CASSPGTSGHDTDTQYF
d_call: -; clone_size: many; v_call: TRBV4-3; j_call: TRBJ1-2; cdr3_nt: TGCGCCAGCAGCCCTAATGTCAGGGGAAGCTATGGCTACACCTTC; cdr3_aa: CASSPNVRGSYGYTF
d_call: -; clone_size: -; v_call: TRBV29-1; j_call: TRBJ2-1; cdr3_nt: TGCAGCGTTGCTGCGGGGCCCAGCTCCTACAATGAGCAGTTCTTC; cdr3_aa: CSVAAGPSSYNEQFF
d_call: -; clone_size: few; v_call: TRBV30; j_call: TRBJ2-7; cdr3_nt: TGTGCCTGGAAGGCCGACTCATCCTACGAGCAGTACTTC; cdr3_aa: CAWKADSSYEQYF
d_call: TRBD1; clone_size: few; v_call: TRBV25-1; j_call: TRBJ1-1; cdr3_nt: TGTGCCAGCAGTGAGTCTCAGGGGGCGTCGGCTTTCTTT; cdr3_aa: CASSESQGASAFF
d_call: -; clone_size: many; v_call: TRBV18; j_call: TRBJ1-2; cdr3_nt: TGTGCCAGCTCCCTCGGGGTTCTTAACTATGGCTACACCTTC; cdr3_aa: CASSLGVLNYGYTF
d_call: -; clone_size: few; v_call: TRBV9; j_call: TRBJ2-2; cdr3_nt: TGTGCCAGCAGTGTACTAAGCTCGGGACTCAAGACCGGGGAGCTGTTTTTT; cdr3_aa: CASSVLSSGLKTGELFF
d_call: -; clone_size: -; v_call: TRBV2; j_call: TRBJ1-4; cdr3_nt: TGTGCCAGCAGCCAGGATCAGCAGAATGAAAAACTGTTTTTT; cdr3_aa: CASSQDQQNEKLFF
d_call: -; clone_size: few; v_call: TRBV6-6; j_call: TRBJ2-1; cdr3_nt: TGTGCCAGCAGTCCAGCGGAGCCCAATGAGCAGTTCTTC; cdr3_aa: CASSPAEPNEQFF
d_call: -; clone_size: -; v_call: TRBV9; j_call: TRBJ2-5; cdr3_nt: TGTGCCAGCAGCGTCGGACAACGAGAGACCCAGTACTTC; cdr3_aa: CASSVGQRETQYF
d_call: -; clone_size: -; v_call: TRBV11-2; j_call: TRBJ2-7; cdr3_nt: TGTGCCAGCAGCTTAGACGAATCAGCCACCTACGAGCAGTACTTC; cdr3_aa: CASSLDESATYEQYF
d_call: -; clone_size: -; v_call: TRBV5-1; j_call: TRBJ2-6; cdr3_nt: TGCGCCAGCACGGGGGTTGCGAGCTCTGGGGCCAACGTCCTGACTTTC; cdr3_aa: CASTGVASSGANVLTF
d_call: -; clone_size: -; v_call: TRBV4-1; j_call: TRBJ2-3; cdr3_nt: TGCGCCAGCAGCCAACCTGAAGGCCCAGATACGCAGTATTTT; cdr3_aa: CASSQPEGPDTQYF
d_call: -; clone_size: -; v_call: TRBV29-1; j_call: TRBJ2-3; cdr3_nt: TGCAGCGTTGAATCCAACGTCACAGATACGCAGTATTTT; cdr3_aa: CSVESNVTDTQYF
d_call: TRBD1; clone_size: few; v_call: TRBV2; j_call: TRBJ1-5; cdr3_nt: TGTGCCAGCAGTGAAGTTAACAGGGGCACGAATCAGCCCCAGCATTTT; cdr3_aa: CASSEVNRGTNQPQHF
d_call: -; clone_size: -; v_call: TRBV28; j_call: TRBJ2-7; cdr3_nt: TGTGCCAGCAGTCCCGGGGACCGAGCCTACGAGCAGTACTTC; cdr3_aa: CASSPGDRAYEQYF
d_call: -; clone_size: -; v_call: TRBV16; j_call: TRBJ2-2; cdr3_nt: TGTGCCAGCAGCCAATGGGACGCCGGGGAGCTGTTTTTT; cdr3_aa: CASSQWDAGELFF
d_call: -; clone_size: -; v_call: TRBV5-6; j_call: TRBJ2-7; cdr3_nt: TGTGCCAGCAGCTTTGGGGTGCGGCGAGGGTCCGAGCAGTACTTC; cdr3_aa: CASSFGVRRGSEQYF
d_call: TRBD1; clone_size: few; v_call: TRBV29-1; j_call: TRBJ1-5; cdr3_nt: TGCAGCGTTGTGGTGTCAGGGGGTCAGCCCCAGCATTTT; cdr3_aa: CSVVVSGGQPQHF
d_call: -; clone_size: few; v_call: TRBV6-5; j_call: TRBJ1-5; cdr3_nt: TGTGCCAGCAGTTATACAGGGCTCAGGGGTCAGCCCCAGCATTTT; cdr3_aa: CASSYTGLRGQPQHF
d_call: -; clone_size: few; v_call: TRBV4-3; j_call: TRBJ1-1; cdr3_nt: TGCGCCAGCAGCCCCGGGACAATGAACACTGAAGCTTTCTTT; cdr3_aa: CASSPGTMNTEAFF